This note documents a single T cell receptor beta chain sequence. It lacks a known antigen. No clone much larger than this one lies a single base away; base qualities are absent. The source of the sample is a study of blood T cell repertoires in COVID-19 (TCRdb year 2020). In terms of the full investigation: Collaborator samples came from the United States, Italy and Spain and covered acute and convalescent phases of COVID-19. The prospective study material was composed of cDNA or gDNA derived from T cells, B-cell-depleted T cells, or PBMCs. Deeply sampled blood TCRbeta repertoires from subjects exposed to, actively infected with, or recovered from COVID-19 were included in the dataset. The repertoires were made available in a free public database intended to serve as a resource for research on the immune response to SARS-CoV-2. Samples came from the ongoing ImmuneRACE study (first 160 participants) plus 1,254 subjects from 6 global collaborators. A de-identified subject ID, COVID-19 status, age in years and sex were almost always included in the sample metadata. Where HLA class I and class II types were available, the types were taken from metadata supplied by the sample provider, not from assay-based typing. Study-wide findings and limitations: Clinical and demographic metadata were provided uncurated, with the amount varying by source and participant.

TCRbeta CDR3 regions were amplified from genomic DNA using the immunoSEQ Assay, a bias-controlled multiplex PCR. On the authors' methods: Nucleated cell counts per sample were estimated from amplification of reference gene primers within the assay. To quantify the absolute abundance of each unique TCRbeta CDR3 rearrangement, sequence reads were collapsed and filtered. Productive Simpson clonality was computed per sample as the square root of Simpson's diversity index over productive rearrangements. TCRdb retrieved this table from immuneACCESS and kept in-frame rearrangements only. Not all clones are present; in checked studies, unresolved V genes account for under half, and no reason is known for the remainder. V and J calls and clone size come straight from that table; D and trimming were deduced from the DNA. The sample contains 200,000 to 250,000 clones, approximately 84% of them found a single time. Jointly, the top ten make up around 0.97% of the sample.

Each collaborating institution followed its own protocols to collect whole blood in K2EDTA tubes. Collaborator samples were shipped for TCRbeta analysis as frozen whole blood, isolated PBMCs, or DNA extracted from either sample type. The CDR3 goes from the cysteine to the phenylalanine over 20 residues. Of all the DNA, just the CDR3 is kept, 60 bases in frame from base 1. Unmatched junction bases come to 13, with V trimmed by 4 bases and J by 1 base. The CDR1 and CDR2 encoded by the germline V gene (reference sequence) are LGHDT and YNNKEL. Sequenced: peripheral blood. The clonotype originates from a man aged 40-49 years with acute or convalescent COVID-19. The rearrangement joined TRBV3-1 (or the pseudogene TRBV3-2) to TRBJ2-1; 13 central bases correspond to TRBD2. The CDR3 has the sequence CASSPRGRLLAGGSYNEQFF. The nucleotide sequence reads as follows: TGTGCCAGCAGCCCCAGGGGACGACTACTAGCGGGGGGGTCCTACAATGAGCAGTTCTTC.